This TCR beta chain derives from a study of monozygotic twins with cystic fibrosis. This CDR3 spans 12 amino acids. V was trimmed by 6 bases and J by 11 bases, leaving 16 bases between them. Per germline, CDR1 KGHSH and CDR2 LQKENI. The data were produced by immunoSEQ multiplex PCR, yet TCRdb's version contains in-frame clones alone and is incomplete. The data hold 30,000 to 35,000 clones, with over 60% observed a single time. This clonotype was sampled from a girl aged 10-17 years with cystic fibrosis. The sequenced material came from blood. V and J are TRBV18 and TRBJ1-1, with TRBD1 as a possible D gene (6 bases). CDR3 nucleotide sequence: TGTGCCAGCTCCGGGGGCATAAGTGAGGCTTTCTTT. This sequence encodes CASSGGISEAFF.